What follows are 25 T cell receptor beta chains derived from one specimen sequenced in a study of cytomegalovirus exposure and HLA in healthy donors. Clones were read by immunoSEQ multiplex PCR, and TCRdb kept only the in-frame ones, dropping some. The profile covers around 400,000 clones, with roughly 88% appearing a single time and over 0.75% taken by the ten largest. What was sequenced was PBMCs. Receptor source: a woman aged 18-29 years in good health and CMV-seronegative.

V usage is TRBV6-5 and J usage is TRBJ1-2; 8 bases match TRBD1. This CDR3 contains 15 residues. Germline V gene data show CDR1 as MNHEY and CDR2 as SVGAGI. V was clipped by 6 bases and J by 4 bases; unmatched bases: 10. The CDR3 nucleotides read TGTGCCAGCAGGGATTCGGGGACAGGCCCCTATGGCTACACCTTC. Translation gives CASRDSGTGPYGYTF.

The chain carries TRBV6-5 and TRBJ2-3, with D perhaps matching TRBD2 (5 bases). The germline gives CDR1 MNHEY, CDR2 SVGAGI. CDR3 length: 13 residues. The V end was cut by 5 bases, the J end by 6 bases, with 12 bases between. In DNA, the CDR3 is TGTGCCAGCAGTCCACCTTCGGGGGATACGCAGTATTTT. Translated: CASSPPSGDTQYF.

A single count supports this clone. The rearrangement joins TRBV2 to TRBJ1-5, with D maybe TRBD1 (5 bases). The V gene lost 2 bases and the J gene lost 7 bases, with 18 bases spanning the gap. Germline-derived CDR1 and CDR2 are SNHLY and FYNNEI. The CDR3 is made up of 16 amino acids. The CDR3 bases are TGTGCCAGCAGTGAATTGGGGCCTAACACGGTCCAGCCCCAGCATTTT. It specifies CASSELGPNTVQPQHF.

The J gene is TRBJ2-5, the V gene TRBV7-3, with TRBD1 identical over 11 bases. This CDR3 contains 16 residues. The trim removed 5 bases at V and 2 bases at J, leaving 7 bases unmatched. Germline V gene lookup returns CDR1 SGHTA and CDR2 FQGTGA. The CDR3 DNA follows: TGTGCCAGCAGCAACGGCGGGACAGGGGGACAAGAGACCCAGTACTTC. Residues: CASSNGGTGGQETQYF.

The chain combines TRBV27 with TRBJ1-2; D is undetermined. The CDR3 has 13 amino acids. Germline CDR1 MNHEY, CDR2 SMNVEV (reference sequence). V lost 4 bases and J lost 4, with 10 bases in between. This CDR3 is CASSSRGIYGYTF. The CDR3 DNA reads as TGTGCCAGCAGTTCCCGCGGAATCTATGGCTACACCTTC.

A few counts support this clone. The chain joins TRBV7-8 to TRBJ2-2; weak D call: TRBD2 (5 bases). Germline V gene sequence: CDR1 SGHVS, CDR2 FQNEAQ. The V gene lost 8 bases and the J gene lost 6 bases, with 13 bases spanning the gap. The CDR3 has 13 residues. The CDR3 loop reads CASGRGQSGELFF. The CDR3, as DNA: TGTGCCAGCGGAAGAGGGCAGTCCGGGGAGCTGTTTTTT.

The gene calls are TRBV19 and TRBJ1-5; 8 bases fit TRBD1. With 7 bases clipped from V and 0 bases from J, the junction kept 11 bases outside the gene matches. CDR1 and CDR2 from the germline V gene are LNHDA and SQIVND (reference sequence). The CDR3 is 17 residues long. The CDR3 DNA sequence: TGTGCCAGTACGGACAGGGCAAGGGGTTATAGCAATCAGCCCCAGCATTTT. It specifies CASTDRARGYSNQPQHF.

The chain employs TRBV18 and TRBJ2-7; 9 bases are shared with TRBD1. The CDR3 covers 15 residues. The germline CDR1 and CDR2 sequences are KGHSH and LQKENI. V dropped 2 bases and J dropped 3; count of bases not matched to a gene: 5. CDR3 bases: TGTGCCAGCTCACCAGGGGGGACAGGGAACTACGAGCAGTACTTC. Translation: CASSPGGTGNYEQYF.

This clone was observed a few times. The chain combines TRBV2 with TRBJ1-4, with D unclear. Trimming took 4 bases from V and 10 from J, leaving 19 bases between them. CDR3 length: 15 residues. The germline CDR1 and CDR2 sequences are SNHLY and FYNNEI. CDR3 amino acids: CASSGRTTVGGKLFF. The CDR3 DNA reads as TGTGCCAGCAGTGGCCGAACGACTGTTGGTGGAAAACTGTTTTTT.

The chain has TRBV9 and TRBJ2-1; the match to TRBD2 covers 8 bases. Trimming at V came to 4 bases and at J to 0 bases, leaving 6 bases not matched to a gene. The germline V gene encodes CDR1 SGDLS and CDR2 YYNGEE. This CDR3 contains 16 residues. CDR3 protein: CASSSLAGSSYNEQFF. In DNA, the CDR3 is TGTGCCAGCAGCTCCTTAGCGGGGAGCTCCTACAATGAGCAGTTCTTC. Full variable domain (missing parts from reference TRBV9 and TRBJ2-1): DSGVTQTPKHLITATGQRVTLRCSPRSGDLSVYWYQQSLDQGLQFLIQYYNGEERAKGNILERFSAQQFPDLHSELNLSSLELGDSALYFCASSSLAGSSYNEQFFGPGTRLTVL.

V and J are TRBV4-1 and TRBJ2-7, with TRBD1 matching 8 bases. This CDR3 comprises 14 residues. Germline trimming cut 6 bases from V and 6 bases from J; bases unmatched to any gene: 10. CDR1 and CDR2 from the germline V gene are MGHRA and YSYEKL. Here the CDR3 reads CASSQTGEYAEQYF. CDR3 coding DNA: TGCGCCAGCAGTCAGACAGGGGAATATGCCGAGCAGTACTTC.

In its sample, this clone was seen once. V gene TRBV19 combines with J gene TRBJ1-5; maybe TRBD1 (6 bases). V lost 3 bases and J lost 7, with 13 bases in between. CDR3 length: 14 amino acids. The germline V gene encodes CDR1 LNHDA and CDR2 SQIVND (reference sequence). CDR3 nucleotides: TGTGCCAGTAGTATTGTGGGACAATTCCAGCCCCAGCATTTT. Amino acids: CASSIVGQFQPQHF.

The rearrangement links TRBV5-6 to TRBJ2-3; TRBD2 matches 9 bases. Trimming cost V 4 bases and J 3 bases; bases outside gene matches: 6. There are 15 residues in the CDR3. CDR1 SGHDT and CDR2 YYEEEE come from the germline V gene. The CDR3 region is CASSEPGLATDTQYF. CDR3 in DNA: TGTGCCAGCAGCGAGCCGGGACTAGCAACAGATACGCAGTATTTT.

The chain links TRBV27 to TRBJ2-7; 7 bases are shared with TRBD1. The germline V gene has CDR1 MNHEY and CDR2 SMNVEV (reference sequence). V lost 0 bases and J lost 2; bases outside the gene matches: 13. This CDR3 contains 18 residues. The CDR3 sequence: CASSLSPGQWGAAYEQYF. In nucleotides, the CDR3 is TGTGCCAGCAGTTTATCCCCGGGACAGTGGGGCGCGGCCTACGAGCAGTACTTC.

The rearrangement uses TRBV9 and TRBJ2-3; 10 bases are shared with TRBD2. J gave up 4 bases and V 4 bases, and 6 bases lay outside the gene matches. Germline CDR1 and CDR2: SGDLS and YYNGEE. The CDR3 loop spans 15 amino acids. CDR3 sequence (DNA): TGTGCCAGCAGCCCAAGCGGGAGGGCAGCAGATACGCAGTATTTT. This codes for CASSPSGRAADTQYF.

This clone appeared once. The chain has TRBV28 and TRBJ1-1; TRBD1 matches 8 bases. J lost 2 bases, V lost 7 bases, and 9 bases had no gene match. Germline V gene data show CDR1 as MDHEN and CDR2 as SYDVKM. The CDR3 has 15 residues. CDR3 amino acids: CASTPSTGGNTEAFF. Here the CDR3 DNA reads TGTGCCAGCACCCCAAGTACAGGGGGTAACACTGAAGCTTTCTTT. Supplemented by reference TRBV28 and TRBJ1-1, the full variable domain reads DVKVTQSSRYLVKRTGEKVFLECVQDMDHENMFWYRQDPGLGLRLIYFSYDVKMKEKGDIPEGYSVSREKKERFSLILESASTNQTSMYLCASTPSTGGNTEAFFGQGTRLTVV.

The CDR3 sequence is CASSLQANTEAFF. CDR3 DNA: TGTGCCAGCAGCCTACAGGCGAACACTGAAGCTTTCTTT. V gene TRBV7-3 combines with J gene TRBJ1-1; maybe TRBD1 (5 bases). The V end lost 5 bases, the J end lost 1 base, and 8 bases lay between the germline ends. CDR3 length: 13 amino acids. Germline V lookup: CDR1 SGHTA, CDR2 FQGTGA.

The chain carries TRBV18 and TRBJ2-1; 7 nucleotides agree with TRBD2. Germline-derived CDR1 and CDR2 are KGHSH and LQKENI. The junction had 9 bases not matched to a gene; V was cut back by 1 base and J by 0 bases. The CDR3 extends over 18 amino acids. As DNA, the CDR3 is TGTGCCAGCTCACCACTAGCGGGTGCAGGTAGCTCCTACAATGAGCAGTTCTTC. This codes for CASSPLAGAGSSYNEQFF.

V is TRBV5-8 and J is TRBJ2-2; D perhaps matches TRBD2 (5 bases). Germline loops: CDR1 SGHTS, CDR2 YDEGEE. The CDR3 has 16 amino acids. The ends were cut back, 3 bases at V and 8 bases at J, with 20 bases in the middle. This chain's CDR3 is CASSSLALRVAGELFF. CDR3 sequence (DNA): TGTGCCAGCAGCTCCCTAGCCCTCCGGGTGGCTGGGGAGCTGTTTTTT.

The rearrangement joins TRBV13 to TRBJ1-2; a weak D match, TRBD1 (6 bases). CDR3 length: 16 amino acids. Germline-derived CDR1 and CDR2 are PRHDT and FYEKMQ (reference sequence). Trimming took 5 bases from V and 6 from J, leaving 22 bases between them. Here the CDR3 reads CASSLLDSWRLHGYTF. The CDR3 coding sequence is TGTGCCAGCAGCCTCCTGGACAGCTGGAGGCTCCATGGCTACACCTTC.

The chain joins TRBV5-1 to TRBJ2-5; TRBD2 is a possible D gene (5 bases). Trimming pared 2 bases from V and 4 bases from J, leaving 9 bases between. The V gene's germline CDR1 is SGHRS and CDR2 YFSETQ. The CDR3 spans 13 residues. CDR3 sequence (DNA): TGCGCCAGCAGCTTCTCACGGGGAGAGACCCAGTACTTC. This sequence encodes CASSFSRGETQYF.

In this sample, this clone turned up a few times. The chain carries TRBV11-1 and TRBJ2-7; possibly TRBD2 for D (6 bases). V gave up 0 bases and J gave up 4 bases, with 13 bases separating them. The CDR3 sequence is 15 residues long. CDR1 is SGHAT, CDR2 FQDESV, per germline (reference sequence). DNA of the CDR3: TGTGCCAGCAGCTTAGCGGGAGGTCGGACGTACGAGCAGTACTTC. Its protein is CASSLAGGRTYEQYF.

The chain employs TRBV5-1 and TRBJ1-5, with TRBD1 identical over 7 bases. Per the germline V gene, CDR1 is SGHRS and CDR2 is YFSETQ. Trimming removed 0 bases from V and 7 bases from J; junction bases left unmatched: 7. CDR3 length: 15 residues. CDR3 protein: CASSLAPQQGQPQHF. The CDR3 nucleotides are TGCGCCAGCAGCTTGGCCCCCCAACAGGGGCAGCCCCAGCATTTT.

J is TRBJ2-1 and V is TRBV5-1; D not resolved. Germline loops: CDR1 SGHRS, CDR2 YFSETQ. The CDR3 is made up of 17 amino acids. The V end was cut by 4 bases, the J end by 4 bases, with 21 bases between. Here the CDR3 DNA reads TGCGCCAGCAGCGGGCTACTGACGACAAGCCGGTACAATGAGCAGTTCTTC. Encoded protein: CASSGLLTTSRYNEQFF.

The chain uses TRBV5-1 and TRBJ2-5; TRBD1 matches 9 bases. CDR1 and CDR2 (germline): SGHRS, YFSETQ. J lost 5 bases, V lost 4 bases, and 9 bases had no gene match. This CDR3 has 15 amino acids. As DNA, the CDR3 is TGCGCCAGCAGCCCCCGGACAGGGGAGGATGAGACCCAGTACTTC. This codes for CASSPRTGEDETQYF.